Following are 22 T cell receptor beta chains from one sample sequenced in a study of PD-L1 blockade in urothelial cancer. Stated time point: pretreatment peripheral blood. Clones were read by immunoSEQ multiplex PCR, and TCRdb kept only the in-frame ones, dropping some. Of about 95,000 clones listed, 90% are singletons. Specimen: PBMCs, collected around atezolizumab (anti-PD-L1) treatment. The receptor source for this set is a man in his 60s with urothelial cancer.

The rearrangement uses TRBV23-1 and TRBJ1-5; TRBD1 aligns across 8 bases. Being an ORF, TRBV23-1 has a function that is uncertain. Trimming cost V 0 bases and J 4 bases; bases outside gene matches: 8. CDR3 length: 17 residues. The CDR3 protein is CASSQSWSRGLNQPQHF. Here the CDR3 DNA reads TGCGCCAGCAGTCAATCTTGGTCCAGGGGGCTTAATCAGCCCCAGCATTTT.

This rearrangement joins TRBV7-2 to TRBJ2-1, with D perhaps TRBD2 (7 bases). CDR1 is SGHTA and CDR2 is FQGNSA in the germline V gene. V was cut by 2 bases and J by 10 bases, with 24 bases left in between. The CDR3 has 17 residues. CDR3 loop: CASSLSPAGATQGEQFF. In nucleotides, the CDR3 is TGTGCCAGCAGCTTAAGCCCCGCGGGGGCGACACAGGGCGAGCAGTTCTTC.

The rearrangement links TRBV11-2 to TRBJ1-5; D remains ambiguous. Germline V gene data show CDR1 as SGHAT and CDR2 as FQNNGV. V lost 0 bases and J lost 6, with 6 bases in between. The CDR3 consists of 13 residues. The CDR3 DNA reads TGTGCCAGCAGCTTAGAGGCTGGTCAGCCCCAGCATTTT. It yields the protein CASSLEAGQPQHF.

This clone occurred once. The chain couples TRBV9 to TRBJ2-7, with TRBD1 matching 7 bases. Looked up from germline, CDR1 is SGDLS and CDR2 is YYNGEE. CDR3 length: 14 residues. V was clipped by 4 bases and J by 5 bases; unmatched bases: 9. The CDR3 coding sequence is TGTGCCAGCAGCCCCCAGGGGGTGGTCCACGAGCAGTACTTC. It specifies CASSPQGVVHEQYF.

This chain connects TRBV20-1 to TRBJ1-1; a possible D gene is TRBD1 (5 bases). Looked up from germline, CDR1 is DFQATT and CDR2 is SNEGSKA (reference sequence). There are 11 residues in the CDR3. V was clipped by 0 bases and J by 11 bases, with 10 bases between them. This CDR3 is CSARDKRGAFF. Written as DNA, the CDR3 is TGCAGTGCTAGAGATAAACGGGGGGCTTTCTTT.

V usage is TRBV2 and J usage is TRBJ2-7; 11 bases are shared with TRBD1. This CDR3 spans 15 amino acids. Germline V lookup: CDR1 SNHLY, CDR2 FYNNEI. Losses at the gene ends were 5 bases for V and 10 bases for J; bases not matched to a gene: 13. The CDR3 DNA is TGTGCCAGCAGTTCAACCCAGGGACAGGGGGGAGAACAGTACTTC. It encodes CASSSTQGQGGEQYF.

This rearrangement joins TRBV2 to TRBJ2-3; a weak D match, TRBD2 (6 bases). The germline V gene encodes CDR1 SNHLY and CDR2 FYNNEI. With 7 bases removed from V and 1 base from J, the gap between germline ends came to 18 bases. The CDR3 is 16 residues long. CDR3 coding DNA: TGTGCCAGCAATAGCGCGGAGGGCTCGGGCACAGATACGCAGTATTTT. This translates into CASNSAEGSGTDTQYF. Looking up the rest from reference TRBV2 and TRBJ2-3 gives the full variable domain: EPEVTQTPSHQVTQMGQEVILRCVPISNHLYFYWYRQILGQKVEFLVSFYNNEISEKSEIFDDQFSVERPDGSNFTLKIRSTKLEDSAMYFCASNSAEGSGTDTQYFGPGTRLTVL.

The chain joins TRBV7-9 to TRBJ2-3, with 7 bases that match TRBD1. CDR1 SEHNR and CDR2 FQNEAQ come from the germline V gene (reference sequence). The CDR3 runs to 15 residues. Germline trimming cut 5 bases from V and 2 bases from J; bases unmatched to any gene: 7. The CDR3 nucleotides are TGTGCCAGCAGCGCCTCCGGGACAGACACAGATACGCAGTATTTT. Amino acids: CASSASGTDTDTQYF.

The chain uses TRBV11-3 and TRBJ1-1; 9 bases line up with TRBD1. The V segment lost 4 bases and the J segment 4 bases; nucleotides outside the gene matches: 7. This CDR3 has 15 amino acids. Germline values: CDR1 SGHNT, CDR2 YENEEA. The CDR3 DNA reads as TGTGCCAGCAGCTGGCGAACAGGGGGCGTCACTGAAGCTTTCTTT. The encoded protein is CASSWRTGGVTEAFF.

CDR3 nucleotides: TGTGCCAGCAGCTTGGCCAATTCGCTGGTGCTAGCGGGAGTTGAGCAGTTCTTC. It translates to CASSLANSLVLAGVEQFF. J is TRBJ2-1 and V is TRBV5-5; the match to TRBD2 covers 10 bases. Germline lookup yields CDR1 SGHKS and CDR2 YYEKEE (reference sequence). The CDR3 runs 18 residues. Losses at the gene ends were 0 bases for V and 9 bases for J; bases not matched to a gene: 15.

The chain recombines TRBV11-2 with TRBJ2-2, with TRBD2 identical over 8 bases. The CDR3 extends over 15 amino acids. Germline loops: CDR1 SGHAT, CDR2 FQNNGV. The ends lost 1 base at V and 4 bases at J; junction bases unmatched: 2. The CDR3 nucleotides are TGTGCCAGCAGCTTAGGCGGGGGGCTCACCGGGGAGCTGTTTTTT. Its translation: CASSLGGGLTGELFF.

The chain uses TRBV19 and TRBJ2-5, with TRBD2 matching 9 bases. The CDR3 has 18 amino acids. Per germline, CDR1 LNHDA and CDR2 SQIVND (reference sequence). The V gene end was trimmed by 4 bases and the J gene end by 3 bases; junction bases not matched to a gene: 15. CDR3: CASSTSRASGIVEETQYF. The CDR3 DNA reads TGTGCCAGTAGTACCTCCCGGGCTAGCGGGATTGTAGAAGAGACCCAGTACTTC.

This clone was recorded a few times. The chain links TRBV7-2 to TRBJ1-1; D not certain. The germline V gene has CDR1 SGHTA and CDR2 FQGNSA. The V and J ends lost 1 base and 0 bases respectively, with 21 bases between them. This CDR3 is 19 amino acids long. The chain's CDR3 is CASSLEGLFSPGLNTEAFF. The CDR3 DNA follows: TGTGCCAGCAGCTTAGAAGGTTTGTTTTCCCCTGGGCTGAACACTGAAGCTTTCTTT. Based on the CDR3 plus reference TRBV7-2 and TRBJ1-1, the full variable domain is GAGVSQSPSNKVTEKGKDVELRCDPISGHTALYWYRQSLGQGLEFLIYFQGNSAPDKSGLPSDRFSAERTGGSVSTLTIQRTQQEDSAVYLCASSLEGLFSPGLNTEAFFGQGTRLTVV.

A few counts support this clone. The rearrangement joins TRBV11-3 to TRBJ2-1; D is perhaps TRBD1 (7 bases). Germline CDR1 SGHNT, CDR2 YENEEA. There are 17 residues in the CDR3. V was cut by 0 bases and J by 4 bases, with 16 bases left in between. Written as DNA, the CDR3 is TGTGCCAGCAGCTTAGAAGGGGGGACAGCGACTTACAATGAGCAGTTCTTC. Residues: CASSLEGGTATYNEQFF.

The chain combines TRBV6-1 with TRBJ2-5, with TRBD2 as a possible D gene (6 bases). V lost 2 bases, J lost 5 bases, and 12 bases lay in between. Germline V gene lookup returns CDR1 MNHNS and CDR2 SASEGT. The CDR3 totals 14 residues. The CDR3 reads CASSEMGGRETQYF. In DNA, the CDR3 is TGTGCCAGCAGTGAAATGGGGGGAAGGGAGACCCAGTACTTC.

This chain connects TRBV7-2 to TRBJ2-7, with D hard to call. There are 13 residues in the CDR3. V was pared by 5 bases and J by 3 bases, with 11 bases between. Germline CDR1 and CDR2: SGHTA and FQGNSA. The CDR3 bases are TGTGCCAGCAGCCCTACCCCTGGCTACGAGCAGTACTTC. This translates into CASSPTPGYEQYF.

This clone turned up a few times. The rearrangement joins TRBV9 to TRBJ1-1, with a weak D call TRBD1 (6 bases). CDR1 is SGDLS, CDR2 YYNGEE, per germline. The CDR3 covers 13 residues. Trimming took off 1 base at V and 3 bases at J, with 7 bases between the two ends. In DNA form, the CDR3 reads TGTGCCAGCAGCGTAAGACAGGACACTGAAGCTTTCTTT. Translating gives CASSVRQDTEAFF.

The V gene is TRBV10-3, the J gene TRBJ1-1, with D maybe TRBD1 (5 bases). Germline CDR1 is ENHRY and CDR2 is SYGVKD. The CDR3 sequence is 14 residues long. V was trimmed by 0 bases and J by 10 bases, leaving 15 bases between them. In nucleotides, the CDR3 is TGTGCCATCAGTGAGTCCGGCCAGGGCGATGGAGCTTTCTTT. This codes for CAISESGQGDGAFF.

This clone was picked up one time. The chain employs TRBV6-1 and TRBJ1-3, with D uncertain. V was trimmed by 1 base and J by 0 bases, leaving 10 bases between them. Germline V gives CDR1 MNHNS, CDR2 SASEGT. The CDR3 runs 16 residues. The chain's CDR3 is CASSEESAYSGNTIYF. The CDR3 nucleotides are TGTGCCAGCAGTGAAGAATCTGCGTACTCTGGAAACACCATATATTTT.

The chain joins TRBV30 to TRBJ1-2, with D unclear. The length of the CDR3 is 12 residues. Deletions cut 3 bases from V and 2 bases from J, with 7 bases between. Germline V gene data show CDR1 as GTSNPN and CDR2 as SVGIG (reference sequence). The DNA for the CDR3 is TGTGCCTGGAGCCCATCCAACTATGGCTACACCTTC. Amino acids: CAWSPSNYGYTF.

This chain uses TRBV30 with TRBJ1-2; TRBD1 matches at 9 bases. Unmatched junction bases numbered 17, after V lost 5 bases and J lost 4 bases. Germline CDR1 GTSNPN, CDR2 SVGIG (reference sequence). CDR3 length equals 17 residues. This CDR3 is CAWGRAVSGTGSYGYTF. CDR3 in DNA: TGTGCCTGGGGTCGAGCTGTGTCCGGGACAGGGTCCTATGGCTACACCTTC.

The chain carries TRBV10-3 and TRBJ2-1; unclear D gene. The length of the CDR3 is 17 residues. Germline V gene data show CDR1 as ENHRY and CDR2 as SYGVKD. V was clipped by 0 bases and J by 3 bases, with 15 bases between them. The CDR3 sequence: CAISESARKLIYNEQFF. The CDR3 DNA sequence: TGTGCCATCAGTGAGTCTGCCAGAAAGTTAATCTACAATGAGCAGTTCTTC.